This is a list of T cell receptor beta chains from one sample in a study of T cell repertoires in cytomegalovirus infection. These TCRs' antigens remain unknown. TCRdb ran MiXCR on the reads and lists one entry per CDR3 protein. This sample yields about 920,000 distinct CDR3 sequences, of which under 40% are seen a single time; about an eighth belongs to the top ten. The starting material was cultured CD8+ T cells from PBMCs, obtained from culture after CMV antigen stimulation. The source is a human donor in good health (CMV status not recorded). Some clones in this sample may be carry-over from other donors' samples. The CDR3 runs from the conserved cysteine through the conserved F or W. D genes are given only for firm matches. Some rows mark clone size as missing; the rest say once, few, many or name a class of expanded clone.

D gene: NA; J gene: TRBJ2-5; clone size: NA; V gene: TRBV15; CDR3 DNA: TGTGCCTTCCCCTTCCTCCCCGAGGAGACCCAGTACTTC; CDR3 protein: CAFPFLPEETQYF
D gene: NA; J gene: TRBJ1-3; clone size: NA; V gene: TRBV7-8; CDR3 DNA: TGTGCCAGCAGCTTAGGAGCAGGTCGGAACACCATATATTTT; CDR3 protein: CASSLGAGRNTIYF
D gene: NA; J gene: TRBJ2-2; clone size: NA; V gene: TRBV25-1; CDR3 DNA: TGTGCCAGCAGTGAATGGGATAGCGGTCAGGGAGGGGAGCTGTTTTTT; CDR3 protein: CASSEWDSGQGGELFF
D gene: TRBD1; J gene: TRBJ2-2; clone size: NA; V gene: TRBV19; CDR3 DNA: TGTGCCAGTAGTATAGATCGATGGACAGGGGCCGCCGGGGAGCTGTTTTTT; CDR3 protein: CASSIDRWTGAAGELFF
D gene: TRBD1; J gene: TRBJ2-5; clone size: few; V gene: TRBV20-1; CDR3 DNA: TGCAGTGCTCCAGGGGGCGAAGAGACCCAGTACTTC; CDR3 protein: CSAPGGEETQYF
D gene: TRBD1; J gene: TRBJ2-2; clone size: few; V gene: TRBV6-1; CDR3 DNA: TGTGCCAGCAGTGAGGGACAGACCACCGGGGAGCTGTTTTTT; CDR3 protein: CASSEGQTTGELFF
D gene: NA; J gene: TRBJ2-6; clone size: NA; V gene: TRBV15; CDR3 DNA: TGTGCCACCACCCCGGACCGGGCCGCATCTGGGGCCAACGTCCTGACTTTC; CDR3 protein: CATTPDRAASGANVLTF
D gene: TRBD1; J gene: TRBJ1-2; clone size: NA; V gene: TRBV4-3; CDR3 DNA: TGCGCCAGCAGCCCCGACAGGGACTCGTATGGCTACACCTTC; CDR3 protein: CASSPDRDSYGYTF
D gene: NA; J gene: TRBJ2-1; clone size: NA; V gene: TRBV20-1; CDR3 DNA: TGCAGTCCATTTAGTACCTACAATGAGCAGTTCTTC; CDR3 protein: CSPFSTYNEQFF
D gene: TRBD2; J gene: TRBJ2-3; clone size: few; V gene: TRBV27; CDR3 DNA: TGTGCCAGCAGTTTATCAGTACCGAGCGGGGGTAGCACAGATACGCAGTATTTT; CDR3 protein: CASSLSVPSGGSTDTQYF
D gene: TRBD1; J gene: TRBJ2-3; clone size: few; V gene: TRBV7-9; CDR3 DNA: TGTGCCAGCAGCCCCCAAGGCAGGGGGCGGGATACGCAGTATTTT; CDR3 protein: CASSPQGRGRDTQYF
D gene: TRBD1; J gene: TRBJ1-1; clone size: few; V gene: TRBV19; CDR3 DNA: TGTGCCAGTAAGGGAAACAGGGGGACTGAAGCTTTCTTT; CDR3 protein: CASKGNRGTEAFF
D gene: NA; J gene: TRBJ2-3; clone size: many; V gene: TRBV7-2; CDR3 DNA: TGTGCCGCACGGGGCGGGCCTAGCACAGATACGCAGTATTTT; CDR3 protein: CAARGGPSTDTQYF
D gene: TRBD1; J gene: TRBJ1-1; clone size: many; V gene: TRBV7-2; CDR3 DNA: TGTGCCAGCAGCTTTTCGGGACAGGTCGTGAACACTGAAGCTTTCTTT; CDR3 protein: CASSFSGQVVNTEAFF
D gene: NA; J gene: TRBJ2-3; clone size: few; V gene: TRBV6-5; CDR3 DNA: TGTGCCAGCAGACCGGGACAAGACACAGATACGCAGTATTTT; CDR3 protein: CASRPGQDTDTQYF
D gene: TRBD1; J gene: TRBJ2-7; clone size: few; V gene: TRBV12-3/TRBV12-4; CDR3 DNA: TGTGCCAGCAGTTTTCTTGGCCAGGGGGCTTACGAGCAGTACTTC; CDR3 protein: CASSFLGQGAYEQYF
D gene: NA; J gene: TRBJ2-2; clone size: NA; V gene: TRBV27; CDR3 DNA: TGTGCCAGCAGTCGGTCTGCTCCTCCCACCGGGGAGCTGTTTTTT; CDR3 protein: CASSRSAPPTGELFF
D gene: NA; J gene: TRBJ2-5; clone size: many; V gene: TRBV7-8; CDR3 DNA: TGTGCCAGCAGCTTACCCCCCCGGGCGGGAGAGACCCAGTACTTC; CDR3 protein: CASSLPPRAGETQYF
D gene: NA; J gene: TRBJ1-4; clone size: many; V gene: TRBV6-1; CDR3 DNA: TGTGCCAGCAGTCCCGTACTCCGGGCCTGGAGGGAACTGTTTTTT; CDR3 protein: CASSPVLRAWRELFF
D gene: NA; J gene: TRBJ1-1; clone size: few; V gene: TRBV10-2; CDR3 DNA: TGCGCCAGCAGCCCAGAGTGGGAGGGATGGACTGAAGCTTTCTTT; CDR3 protein: CASSPEWEGWTEAFF
D gene: TRBD1; J gene: TRBJ2-1; clone size: few; V gene: TRBV6-2/TRBV6-3; CDR3 DNA: TGTGCCAGCAGTCAGACAGGGTTCGGCAATGAGCAGTTCTTC; CDR3 protein: CASSQTGFGNEQFF
D gene: NA; J gene: TRBJ2-1; clone size: many; V gene: TRBV6-1; CDR3 DNA: TGTGCCAGCAGCCACAGTTTCTATGAGCAGTTCTTC; CDR3 protein: CASSHSFYEQFF
D gene: TRBD1; J gene: TRBJ2-1; clone size: NA; V gene: TRBV11-2; CDR3 DNA: TGTGCCAGCAGCTTCCCCTCGTCGGGGACAGGTAATAATGAGCAGTTCTTC; CDR3 protein: CASSFPSSGTGNNEQFF
D gene: NA; J gene: TRBJ1-2; clone size: NA; V gene: TRBV10-3; CDR3 DNA: TGTGCCATCAGTGAGTCGAAAGCCGGGAAAGCTAACTATGGCTACACCTTC; CDR3 protein: CAISESKAGKANYGYTF
D gene: NA; J gene: TRBJ1-2; clone size: many; V gene: TRBV7-8; CDR3 DNA: TGTGCCAGCAGCTTGGCAGCCCACTATGGCTACACCTTC; CDR3 protein: CASSLAAHYGYTF
D gene: NA; J gene: TRBJ1-3; clone size: few; V gene: TRBV7-6; CDR3 DNA: TGTGCCAGCGTGGGGAGCCTAGCTGGAAACACCATATATTTT; CDR3 protein: CASVGSLAGNTIYF
D gene: NA; J gene: TRBJ1-5; clone size: NA; V gene: TRBV28; CDR3 DNA: TGTGCCAGCAGTTTATTACAGCGGATGAATCAGCCCCAGCATTTT; CDR3 protein: CASSLLQRMNQPQHF
D gene: TRBD1; J gene: TRBJ1-1; clone size: NA; V gene: TRBV19; CDR3 DNA: TGTGCCAGTAGTAAGGACAGGTCCCTGAACACTGAAGCTTTCTTT; CDR3 protein: CASSKDRSLNTEAFF
D gene: NA; J gene: TRBJ2-3; clone size: many; V gene: TRBV6-1; CDR3 DNA: TGTGCCAGCTTTGGAACAGATACGCAGTATTTT; CDR3 protein: CASFGTDTQYF
D gene: TRBD2; J gene: TRBJ2-3; clone size: NA; V gene: TRBV4-2; CDR3 DNA: TGTGCCAGCAGCGCGACCCCATTCGGGGGGTACACAGATACGCAGTATTTT; CDR3 protein: CASSATPFGGYTDTQYF
D gene: NA; J gene: TRBJ2-6; clone size: NA; V gene: TRBV20-1; CDR3 DNA: TGCAGTGCGGGGTTTGCTGGGGCCAACGTCCTGACTTTC; CDR3 protein: CSAGFAGANVLTF
D gene: NA; J gene: TRBJ2-1; clone size: many; V gene: TRBV7-6; CDR3 DNA: TGTGCCAGCAGGCCGGACGTATTCCGGGGCAATGAGCAGTTCTTC; CDR3 protein: CASRPDVFRGNEQFF
D gene: NA; J gene: TRBJ1-5; clone size: many; V gene: TRBV27; CDR3 DNA: TGTGCCAGCAGTTTTTACGGGAGCAATCAGCCCCAGCATTTT; CDR3 protein: CASSFYGSNQPQHF
D gene: NA; J gene: TRBJ1-2; clone size: few; V gene: TRBV12-3/TRBV12-4; CDR3 DNA: TGTGCCAGCAGTTTAGAAGGGTCTCCTGACTACACCTTC; CDR3 protein: CASSLEGSPDYTF
D gene: TRBD1; J gene: TRBJ1-1; clone size: many; V gene: TRBV12-3/TRBV12-4; CDR3 DNA: TGTGCCAGCAGTTCCCCTGCCGGGACAGTGGGCACTGAAGCTTTCTTT; CDR3 protein: CASSSPAGTVGTEAFF
D gene: NA; J gene: TRBJ2-4; clone size: NA; V gene: TRBV9; CDR3 DNA: TGTGCCAGCAGCCCCCGCCGGGAAAAGGAAAACATTCAGTACTTC; CDR3 protein: CASSPRREKENIQYF
D gene: TRBD2; J gene: TRBJ2-3; clone size: many; V gene: TRBV7-2; CDR3 DNA: TGTGCCAGCAGCAGGCGGGGGGGCTCCAGAACGCCATCCACAGATACGCAGTATTTT; CDR3 protein: CASSRRGGSRTPSTDTQYF
D gene: NA; J gene: TRBJ2-1; clone size: many; V gene: TRBV9; CDR3 DNA: TGTGCCAGCAGTGACAATGAGCAGTTCTTC; CDR3 protein: CASSDNEQFF
D gene: NA; J gene: TRBJ1-3; clone size: many; V gene: TRBV10-3; CDR3 DNA: TGTGCCATCAGTGGGACAGCGGACAACTCTGGAAACACCATATATTTT; CDR3 protein: CAISGTADNSGNTIYF
D gene: TRBD2; J gene: TRBJ2-1; clone size: NA; V gene: TRBV19; CDR3 DNA: TGTGCCAGTAGTGTGACTAGCAACAATGAGCAGTTCTTC; CDR3 protein: CASSVTSNNEQFF
D gene: NA; J gene: TRBJ2-7; clone size: NA; V gene: TRBV6-6; CDR3 DNA: TGTGCCAGCAGTTACGACGGCAGCCACGAGCAGTACTTC; CDR3 protein: CASSYDGSHEQYF
D gene: NA; J gene: TRBJ2-4; clone size: few; V gene: TRBV11-2; CDR3 DNA: TGTGCCAGCAGCCCCAGTGGCATTCAGTACTTC; CDR3 protein: CASSPSGIQYF
D gene: TRBD1; J gene: TRBJ2-3; clone size: few; V gene: TRBV12-3/TRBV12-4; CDR3 DNA: TGTGCCAGCAGTCCCCTCGGACAGGGACCCGCGAGCACAGATACGCAGTATTTT; CDR3 protein: CASSPLGQGPASTDTQYF
D gene: TRBD2; J gene: TRBJ2-3; clone size: NA; V gene: TRBV15; CDR3 DNA: TGTGCCACCGGGCGGGGGGGAACAGATACGCAGTATTTT; CDR3 protein: CATGRGGTDTQYF
D gene: NA; J gene: TRBJ2-1; clone size: NA; V gene: TRBV20-1; CDR3 DNA: TGCAGTGCGCAACAGGAGCCCTACAATGAGCAGTTCTTC; CDR3 protein: CSAQQEPYNEQFF
D gene: NA; J gene: TRBJ1-2; clone size: NA; V gene: TRBV19; CDR3 DNA: TGTGCCAGTAGCTCCTTCGTCTATGGCTACACCTTC; CDR3 protein: CASSSFVYGYTF
D gene: NA; J gene: TRBJ2-2; clone size: many; V gene: TRBV7-2; CDR3 DNA: TGTGCCAGCAGCTTCTACCAGAGAGGGGCCGGGGAGCTGTTTTTT; CDR3 protein: CASSFYQRGAGELFF
D gene: NA; J gene: TRBJ2-1; clone size: NA; V gene: TRBV9; CDR3 DNA: TGTGCCAGCAGCGTAGGAGGACCTCTGAGGGATGAGCAGTTCTTC; CDR3 protein: CASSVGGPLRDEQFF
D gene: NA; J gene: TRBJ1-2; clone size: few; V gene: TRBV27; CDR3 DNA: TGTGCCAGCAGTCCTTCAGGGAACGGCTACACCTTC; CDR3 protein: CASSPSGNGYTF
D gene: NA; J gene: TRBJ2-2; clone size: NA; V gene: TRBV3-1; CDR3 DNA: TGTGCCAGCAGCCAACAACAGACGGGGACCGGGGAGCTGTTTTTT; CDR3 protein: CASSQQQTGTGELFF
D gene: TRBD1; J gene: TRBJ2-1; clone size: few; V gene: TRBV12-3/TRBV12-4; CDR3 DNA: TGTGCCAGCAGTTGGACAGGGGGAAGAAATGAGCAGTTCTTC; CDR3 protein: CASSWTGGRNEQFF
D gene: NA; J gene: TRBJ2-3; clone size: few; V gene: TRBV6-6; CDR3 DNA: TGTGCCAGCACTCCAGAAGGGGGGGATACGCAGTATTTT; CDR3 protein: CASTPEGGDTQYF
D gene: NA; J gene: TRBJ1-6; clone size: NA; V gene: TRBV19; CDR3 DNA: TGTGCCAGTACCTTTATGGAGCCTGGCAGGGGAGGTTCACCCCTCCACTTT; CDR3 protein: CASTFMEPGRGGSPLHF
D gene: TRBD1; J gene: TRBJ2-3; clone size: many; V gene: TRBV7-9; CDR3 DNA: TGTGCCAGCAGCTCGCTCCGGGACAGAGGGACAGATACGCAGTATTTT; CDR3 protein: CASSSLRDRGTDTQYF
D gene: TRBD1; J gene: TRBJ1-1; clone size: few; V gene: TRBV7-6; CDR3 DNA: TGTGCCAGCAGCTTAGAGAGGGCAGGGGGCAGAGAAGCTTTCTTT; CDR3 protein: CASSLERAGGREAFF